The subject of this entry is one T cell receptor beta chain. Germline loops: CDR1 SGHDT, CDR2 YYEEEE. V lost 0 bases and J lost 5, with 8 bases in between. The CDR3 extends over 13 amino acids. Data came from immunoSEQ multiplex PCR; TCRdb stores just in-frame clones and leaves some out. This table holds about 230,000 clones, 85% to 90% found once. These data originate in a study of blood T cell repertoires in COVID-19. Study overall: The samples span acute and convalescent COVID-19 from the United States, Italy and Spain. In each case, the material was cDNA or gDNA derived from T cells, B-cell-depleted T cells, or PBMCs.

The participants were between roughly 18 and 100 years old and came from under 25 US areas. Researchers sorted participants into cohorts using their self-reported clinical history. The clonotype comes from a young woman with acute COVID-19. The sequenced sample was PBMCs or T cells enriched from blood (not recorded which). The chain links TRBV5-6 to TRBJ1-1; D is possibly TRBD1 (6 bases). CDR3: CASSLGRGTEAFF. The DNA of the CDR3 is TGTGCCAGCAGCTTGGGCAGGGGTACTGAAGCTTTCTTT.